Listed below are T cell receptor beta chains from one sample, sequenced in a study of shared clonotypes between healthy human individuals. Some clones are missing from TCRdb's copy, which holds only in-frame ones; the method was immunoSEQ multiplex PCR. The sample includes roughly 320,000 clones, roughly 84% of them seen just once. The sample comprised memory CD8+ T cells sorted from blood. The receptors derive from a man aged 18 to 29 in good health. Both conserved end residues are part of each CDR3. A D gene is named only where the DNA matches it firmly. Not every row has a clone size; where given, it reads once, few, many or a size class.

clone size	D gene	V gene	J gene	CDR3 protein	CDR3 DNA
.	TRBD2	TRBV7-7	TRBJ2-3	CASSSGLASDTQYF	TGTGCTAGCAGCTCGGGACTAGCGTCAGATACGCAGTATTTT
.	.	TRBV4-1	TRBJ2-5	CASSPLVQETQYF	TGCGCCAGCAGCCCCCTGGTTCAAGAGACCCAGTACTTC
.	.	TRBV5-1	TRBJ2-7	CASSSYREWFEQYF	TGCGCCAGCAGCTCTTACAGGGAATGGTTCGAGCAGTACTTC
.	.	TRBV6-1	TRBJ2-5	CASSGWEIQETQYF	TGTGCCAGCAGTGGGTGGGAGATCCAAGAGACCCAGTACTTC
.	TRBD1	TRBV2	TRBJ1-2	CASSSGTALLYGYTF	TGTGCCAGCAGCTCCGGGACAGCGCTCCTCTATGGCTACACCTTC
once	TRBD1	TRBV29-1	TRBJ2-5	CSVGTGMETQYF	TGCAGCGTCGGGACAGGGATGGAGACCCAGTACTTC
.	.	TRBV30	TRBJ2-3	CGGGRSDTQYF	TGTGGTGGTGGGCGGTCAGATACGCAGTATTTT
many	.	TRBV4-2	TRBJ2-6	CASSQDQGSGANVLTF	TGTGCCAGCAGCCAAGATCAGGGCTCTGGGGCCAACGTCCTGACTTTC
.	.	TRBV5-1	TRBJ1-1	CASSLEASKNTEAFF	TGCGCCAGCAGCTTGGAGGCGAGCAAGAACACTGAAGCTTTCTTT
.	.	TRBV29-1	TRBJ2-2	CSVTGALTGELFF	TGCAGCGTTACCGGGGCTCTCACCGGGGAGCTGTTTTTT
.	.	TRBV9	TRBJ2-6	CASSNNPTVSGANVLTF	TGTGCCAGCAGCAACAACCCGACAGTCTCTGGGGCCAACGTCCTGACTTTC
.	.	TRBV2	TRBJ1-2	CASSEQVPFYGYTF	TGTGCCAGCAGTGAACAGGTTCCTTTCTATGGCTACACCTTC
once	.	TRBV6-5	TRBJ2-2	CASSYSGTWGPGELFF	TGTGCCAGCAGTTACTCGGGGACATGGGGCCCCGGGGAGCTGTTTTTT
.	TRBD2	TRBV5-4	TRBJ2-7	CASSLLAGGPGEQYF	TGTGCCAGCAGCCTACTAGCGGGAGGGCCAGGTGAGCAGTACTTC